These 11 T cell receptor beta chains came from one sample sequenced in a study of cytomegalovirus exposure and HLA in healthy donors. In the PCR, 60 Vbeta and 13 Jbeta primers were used. Clones were read by immunoSEQ multiplex PCR, and TCRdb kept only the in-frame ones, dropping some. Among 100,000 to 150,000 clones listed, 81% were seen once. Sequencing was performed on PBMCs. These receptors were collected from a man between 18 and 29 years old in good health and CMV-seronegative.

This chain uses TRBV5-1 with TRBJ1-4; 10 bases are shared with TRBD1. V trimming: 6 bases; J trimming: 5 bases; junction bases outside the gene matches: 4. The CDR3 has 14 amino acids. Per germline, CDR1 SGHRS and CDR2 YFSETQ. The CDR3 coding sequence is TGCGCCAGCAACAAGGGACAGGGGAATGAAAAACTGTTTTTT. Translated, it gives CASNKGQGNEKLFF.

This chain links TRBV7-6 with TRBJ2-1; no firm D call. Trimming left V 0 bases short and J 9 bases short, with 6 bases between. The germline V gene encodes CDR1 SGHVS and CDR2 FNYEAQ. The length of the CDR3 is 12 residues. The chain's CDR3 is CASSLASVEQFF. The CDR3 nucleotides are TGTGCCAGCAGCTTAGCTTCAGTTGAGCAGTTCTTC.

The genes are TRBV14 and TRBJ1-6; 9 positions agree with TRBD1. Looked up from germline, CDR1 is SGHDN and CDR2 is FVKESK. The trim removed 4 bases at V and 14 bases at J, leaving 15 bases unmatched. This CDR3 has 16 residues. The CDR3 DNA sequence: TGTGCCAGCAGCCTTGTGCGGACAGGGGCACCCCGGGCCCTCCACTTT. It is translated as CASSLVRTGAPRALHF.

The chain combines TRBV4-1 with TRBJ2-7, with D perhaps matching TRBD2 (6 bases). Between the trimmed V and J ends, which lost 1 base and 6 bases, there was a span of 16 bases. The germline gives CDR1 MGHRA, CDR2 YSYEKL. CDR3 length: 15 residues. CDR3: CASSQVSRGGAEQYF. The CDR3 DNA is TGCGCCAGCAGCCAAGTGTCCCGTGGCGGGGCCGAGCAGTACTTC.

The chain combines TRBV21-1 with TRBJ2-2; the table assigns TRBD1, which was not confirmed against the DNA. TRBV21-1 is shown as a pseudogene. The CDR3 totals 16 residues. The CDR3 coding sequence is TGTGCCAGCAGCCCGAGGCAGGGGGGTGACACCGGGGAGCTGTTTTTT. Encoded protein: CASSPRQGGDTGELFF.

The V call is TRBV7-6, the J call TRBJ2-7; 7 nucleotides align to TRBD1. V trimming: 0 bases; J trimming: 0 bases; junction bases outside the gene matches: 8. This CDR3 comprises 17 residues. The germline V gene encodes CDR1 SGHVS and CDR2 FNYEAQ. CDR3 sequence reads: CASSLAQVDRLSYEQYF. The CDR3 DNA sequence: TGTGCCAGCAGCTTAGCGCAGGTGGACAGGCTCTCCTACGAGCAGTACTTC. The full variable domain, completed using reference TRBV7-6 and TRBJ2-7, is GAGVSQSPRYKVTKRGQDVALRCDPISGHVSLYWYRQALGQGPEFLTYFNYEAQQDKSGLPNDRFSAERPEGSISTLTIQRTEQRDSAMYRCASSLAQVDRLSYEQYFGPGTRLTVT.

The chain has TRBV9 and TRBJ2-1, with D uncertain. This CDR3 has 15 residues. V was cut by 0 bases and J by 9 bases, with 16 bases left in between. CDR1 and CDR2 (germline): SGDLS, YYNGEE. The CDR3 region has the DNA TGTGCCAGCAGCGTAGCTGCTGCGGTAGCCGGTGAGCAGTTCTTC. Translation: CASSVAAAVAGEQFF.

This chain uses TRBV4-1 with TRBJ2-5; D gene ambiguous. The tail of the sequence fits TRBJ2-7 better, so the J call may be wrong. Germline V gene sequence: CDR1 MGHRA, CDR2 YSYEKL. There are 13 residues in the CDR3. CDR3 protein: CASSQALTYEQYF. For the CDR3, the DNA is TGCGCCAGCAGCCAAGCCCTTACCTACGAGCAGTACTTC.

The CDR3 sequence: CASSLWTGESTEAFF. The DNA for the CDR3 is TGTGCCAGCAGCTTGTGGACAGGGGAAAGCACTGAAGCTTTCTTT. The V call is TRBV7-2, the J call TRBJ1-1; TRBD1 matches at 9 bases. There are 15 residues in the CDR3. V trimming: 3 bases; J trimming: 4 bases; junction bases outside the gene matches: 6. The V gene's germline CDR1 is SGHTA and CDR2 FQGNSA.

The chain carries TRBV27 and TRBJ1-5; D is unclear. V was clipped by 2 bases and J by 2 bases, with 13 bases between them. There are 16 residues in the CDR3. Germline CDR1 reads MNHEY; CDR2 reads SMNVEV (reference sequence). CDR3 in DNA: TGTGCCAGCAGTTTAGTCTCACCCTCGGGCAATCAGCCCCAGCATTTT. Protein sequence: CASSLVSPSGNQPQHF.

CDR3 in DNA: TGTGCCAGCAGCTTACCCTCCTTTGGGACACCCTCGAGCTCCTATAATTCACCCCTCCACTTT. Translation: CASSLPSFGTPSSSYNSPLHF. The J gene is TRBJ1-6, the V gene TRBV7-6; TRBD1 might be the D (6 bases). Germline V lookup: CDR1 SGHVS, CDR2 FNYEAQ. The CDR3 is 21 amino acids. V was trimmed by 2 bases and J by 0 bases, leaving 23 bases between them.